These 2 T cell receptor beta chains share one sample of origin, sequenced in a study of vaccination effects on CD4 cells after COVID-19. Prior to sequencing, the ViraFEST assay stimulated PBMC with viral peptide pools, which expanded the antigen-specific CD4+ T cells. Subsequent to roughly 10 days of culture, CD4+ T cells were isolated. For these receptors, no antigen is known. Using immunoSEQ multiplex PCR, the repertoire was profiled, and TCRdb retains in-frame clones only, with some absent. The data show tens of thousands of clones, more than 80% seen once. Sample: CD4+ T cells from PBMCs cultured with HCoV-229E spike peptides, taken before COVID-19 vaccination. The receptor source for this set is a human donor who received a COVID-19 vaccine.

The CDR3 region has the DNA TGTGCCAGCAGCTTAGGAGCGGGGGGCTACAATGAGCAGTTCTTC. This translates into CASSLGAGGYNEQFF. The chain recombines TRBV7-7 with TRBJ2-1, with TRBD2 matching 9 bases. Germline V gene data show CDR1 as SSHAT and CDR2 as FNYEAQ (reference sequence). Unmatched junction bases numbered 1, after V lost 1 base and J lost 3 bases. CDR3 length: 15 residues.

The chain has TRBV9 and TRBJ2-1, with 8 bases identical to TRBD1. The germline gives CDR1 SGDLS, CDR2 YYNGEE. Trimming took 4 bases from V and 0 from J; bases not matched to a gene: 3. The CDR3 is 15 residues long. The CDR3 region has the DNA TGTGCCAGCAGCCCCGGACAGGGCTCCTACAATGAGCAGTTCTTC. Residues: CASSPGQGSYNEQFF. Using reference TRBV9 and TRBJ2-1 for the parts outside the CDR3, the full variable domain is DSGVTQTPKHLITATGQRVTLRCSPRSGDLSVYWYQQSLDQGLQFLIQYYNGEERAKGNILERFSAQQFPDLHSELNLSSLELGDSALYFCASSPGQGSYNEQFFGPGTRLTVL.